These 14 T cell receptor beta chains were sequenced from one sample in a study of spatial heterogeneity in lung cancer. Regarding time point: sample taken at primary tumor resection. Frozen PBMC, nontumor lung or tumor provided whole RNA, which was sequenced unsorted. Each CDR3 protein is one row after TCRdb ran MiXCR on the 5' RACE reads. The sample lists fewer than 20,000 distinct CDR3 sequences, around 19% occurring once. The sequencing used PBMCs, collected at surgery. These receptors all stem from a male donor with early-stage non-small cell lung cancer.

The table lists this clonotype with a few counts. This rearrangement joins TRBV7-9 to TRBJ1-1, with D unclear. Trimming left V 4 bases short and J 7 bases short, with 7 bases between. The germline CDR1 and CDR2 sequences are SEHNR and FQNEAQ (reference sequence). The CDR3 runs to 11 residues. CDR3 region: CASSSASEAFF. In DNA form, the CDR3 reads TGTGCCAGCAGCTCCGCGAGTGAAGCTTTCTTT.

In DNA form, the CDR3 reads TGTGCCAGCAGTCGAGAGGCCGGGGCCGGGGAGCTGTTTTTT. Translating it yields CASSREAGAGELFF. The genes are TRBV6-5 and TRBJ2-2, with D possibly TRBD2 on 5 matching bases. The germline V gene encodes CDR1 MNHEY and CDR2 SVGAGI. The CDR3 loop spans 14 amino acids. Trimming removed 5 bases from V and 6 bases from J, with 13 bases in between.

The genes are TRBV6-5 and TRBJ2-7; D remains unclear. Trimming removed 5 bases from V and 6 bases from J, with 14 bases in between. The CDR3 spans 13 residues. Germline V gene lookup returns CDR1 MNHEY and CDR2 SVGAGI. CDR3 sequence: CASSTGPWGEQYF. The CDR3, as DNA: TGTGCCAGCAGTACCGGGCCTTGGGGCGAGCAGTACTTC.

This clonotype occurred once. The CDR3 sequence: CASSTRGTGPNQPQHF. CDR3 DNA: TGTGCCAGCTCAACCCGCGGGACAGGGCCCAATCAGCCCCAGCATTTT. This sequence joins TRBV18 and TRBJ1-5; 9 bases match TRBD1. The germline gives CDR1 KGHSH, CDR2 LQKENI. This CDR3 spans 16 amino acids. Trimming cost V 5 bases and J 3 bases; bases outside gene matches: 8. The full variable domain, rest sourced from reference TRBV18 and TRBJ1-5, is NAGVMQNPRHLVRRRGQEARLRCSPMKGHSHVYWYRQLPEEGLKFMVYLQKENIIDESGMPKERFSAEFPKEGPSILRIQQVVRGDSAAYFCASSTRGTGPNQPQHFGDGTRLSIL.

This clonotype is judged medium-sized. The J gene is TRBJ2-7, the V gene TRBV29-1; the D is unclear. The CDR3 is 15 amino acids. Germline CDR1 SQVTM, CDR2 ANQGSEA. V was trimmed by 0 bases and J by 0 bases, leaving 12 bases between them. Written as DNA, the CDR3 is TGCAGCGTTGAAGATTCGGGCCAGAGCTCCTACGAGCAGTACTTC. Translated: CSVEDSGQSSYEQYF.

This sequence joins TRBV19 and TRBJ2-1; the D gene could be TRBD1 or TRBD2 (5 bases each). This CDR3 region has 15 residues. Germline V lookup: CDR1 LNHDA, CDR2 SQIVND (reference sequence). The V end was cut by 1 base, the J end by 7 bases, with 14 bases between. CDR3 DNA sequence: TGTGCCAGTAGTATAGGAGGGGTTTGGGTGAATGAGCAGTTCTTC. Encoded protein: CASSIGGVWVNEQFF. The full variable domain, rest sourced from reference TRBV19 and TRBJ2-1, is DGGITQSPKYLFRKEGQNVTLSCEQNLNHDAMYWYRQDPGQGLRLIYYSQIVNDFQKGDIAEGYSVSREKKESFPLTVTSAQKNPTAFYLCASSIGGVWVNEQFFGPGTRLTVL.

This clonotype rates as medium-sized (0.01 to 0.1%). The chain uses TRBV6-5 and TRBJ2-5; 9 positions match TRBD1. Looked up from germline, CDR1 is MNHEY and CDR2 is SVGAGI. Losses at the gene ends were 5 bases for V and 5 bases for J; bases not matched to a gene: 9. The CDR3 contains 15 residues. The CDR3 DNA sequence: TGTGCCAGCAGTGAGGGACAGGGAAGTACGGAGACCCAGTACTTC. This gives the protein CASSEGQGSTETQYF.

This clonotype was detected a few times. CDR3 in amino acids: CASSLEGPKEYF. The CDR3 bases are TGTGCCAGCAGCTTAGAGGGGCCGAAGGAGTACTTC. The gene calls are TRBV11-2 and TRBJ2-7, with a possible D match to TRBD1 (5 bases). The CDR3 runs 12 residues. V lost 0 bases and J 11 bases, leaving 11 bases between the germline ends. The germline V gene has CDR1 SGHAT and CDR2 FQNNGV. Together with reference TRBV11-2 and TRBJ2-7, the CDR3 gives the full variable domain: EAGVAQSPRYKIIEKRQSVAFWCNPISGHATLYWYQQILGQGPKLLIQFQNNGVVDDSQLPKDRFSAERLKGVDSTLKIQPAKLEDSAVYLCASSLEGPKEYFGPGTRLTVT.

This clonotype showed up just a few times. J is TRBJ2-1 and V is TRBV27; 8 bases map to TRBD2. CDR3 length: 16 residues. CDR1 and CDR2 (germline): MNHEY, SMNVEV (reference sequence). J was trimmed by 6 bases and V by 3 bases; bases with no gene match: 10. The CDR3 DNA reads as TGTGCCAGCAGTTTGGGGTTAGCGGGGAGGTCCAATGAGCAGTTCTTC. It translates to CASSLGLAGRSNEQFF.

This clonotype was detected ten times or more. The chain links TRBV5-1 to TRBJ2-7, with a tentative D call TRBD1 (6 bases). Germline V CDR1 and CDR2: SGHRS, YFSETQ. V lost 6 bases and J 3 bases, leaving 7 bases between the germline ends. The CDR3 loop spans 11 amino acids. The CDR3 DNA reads TGCGCCAGCACGGACAGCTACGAGCAGTACTTC. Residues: CASTDSYEQYF. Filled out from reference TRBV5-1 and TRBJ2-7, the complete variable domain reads KAGVTQTPRYLIKTRGQQVTLSCSPISGHRSVSWYQQTPGQGLQFLFEYFSETQRNKGNFPGRFSGRQFSNSRSEMNVSTLELGDSALYLCASTDSYEQYFGPGTRLTVT.

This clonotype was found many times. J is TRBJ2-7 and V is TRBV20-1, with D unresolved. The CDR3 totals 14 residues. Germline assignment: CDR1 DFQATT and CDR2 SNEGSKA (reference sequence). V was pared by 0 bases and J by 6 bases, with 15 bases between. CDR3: CSARDPNGNGEQYF. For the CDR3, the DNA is TGCAGTGCTAGAGACCCCAACGGCAATGGCGAGCAGTACTTC.

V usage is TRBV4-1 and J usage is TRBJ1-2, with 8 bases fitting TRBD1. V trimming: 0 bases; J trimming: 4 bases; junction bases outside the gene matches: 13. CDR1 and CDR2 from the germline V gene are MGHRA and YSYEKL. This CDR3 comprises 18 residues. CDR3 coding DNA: TGCGCCAGCAGCCAAGATTATTTCGGCGGACAGGGCAGCTATGGCTACACCTTC. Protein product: CASSQDYFGGQGSYGYTF.

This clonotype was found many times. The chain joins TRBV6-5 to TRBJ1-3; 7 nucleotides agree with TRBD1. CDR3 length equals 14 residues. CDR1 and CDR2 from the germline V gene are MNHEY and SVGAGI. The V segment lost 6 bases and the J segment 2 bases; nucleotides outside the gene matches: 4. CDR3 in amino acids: CASSRGTAGNTIYF. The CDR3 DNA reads TGTGCCAGCAGCCGGGGGACAGCTGGAAACACCATATATTTT.

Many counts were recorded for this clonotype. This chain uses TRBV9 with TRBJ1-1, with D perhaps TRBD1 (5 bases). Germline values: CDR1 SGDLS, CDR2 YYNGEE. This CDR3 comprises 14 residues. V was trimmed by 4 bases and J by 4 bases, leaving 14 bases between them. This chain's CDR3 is CASSSLGVGTEAFF. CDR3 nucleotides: TGTGCCAGCAGCTCCCTAGGGGTTGGCACTGAAGCTTTCTTT. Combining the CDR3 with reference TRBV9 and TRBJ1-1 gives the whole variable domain DSGVTQTPKHLITATGQRVTLRCSPRSGDLSVYWYQQSLDQGLQFLIQYYNGEERAKGNILERFSAQQFPDLHSELNLSSLELGDSALYFCASSSLGVGTEAFFGQGTRLTVV.